This T cell receptor beta chain was profiled in a study of spatial heterogeneity in lung cancer. Trimming removed 5 bases from V and 4 bases from J, with 2 bases in between. Germline-derived CDR1 and CDR2 are SQVTM and ANQGSEA. This CDR3 has 9 residues. TCR cDNA molecules each had a unique molecular identifier. TCRdb redid the calling of the 5' RACE reads with MiXCR, one entry per CDR3 protein. This table holds 35,000 to 55,000 distinct CDR3 sequences, approximately 22% found once. As to time point: blood at routine non-recurrence follow-up after resection. From tumor, nontumor lung or frozen PBMC, whole RNA was taken unsorted for sequencing.

The J gene is TRBJ1-2, the V gene TRBV29-1; D is ambiguous. This TCR was recovered from a female donor with early-stage non-small cell lung cancer. The sequences come from PBMCs, collected at follow-up. DNA of the CDR3: TGCAGCGTTACCTATGGCTACACCTTC. Its protein product is CSVTYGYTF.